Following are 3 T cell receptor beta chains from one sample sequenced in a study of long-term antiretroviral therapy in people with HIV. Survey-level immunoSEQ v3.0 assays were run. Only in-frame clones appear in the TCRdb table, and some are missing; sequencing was by immunoSEQ multiplex PCR. The repertoire consists of 30,000 to 40,000 clones, with around 85% occurring once and the leading ten covering 8% to 11%. This sample comprised unsorted PBMCs, obtained 2.2 years after starting antiretroviral therapy. The receptors here all came from a young man with HIV.

The count of this clone is one. This chain links TRBV19 with TRBJ2-2; TRBD2 matches at 11 bases. The CDR3 sequence is 15 residues long. Germline loops: CDR1 LNHDA, CDR2 SQIVND (reference sequence). Trimming cost V 4 bases and J 3 bases; bases outside gene matches: 1. This chain's CDR3 is CASSTLAGDTGELFF. CDR3 nucleotide sequence: TGTGCCAGTAGTACACTAGCGGGAGACACCGGGGAGCTGTTTTTT.

This clone was observed once. The V and J genes are TRBV30 and TRBJ2-1, with 9 bases lining up with TRBD2. The CDR3 consists of 14 residues. The germline gives CDR1 GTSNPN, CDR2 SVGIG (reference sequence). The V gene end was trimmed by 7 bases and the J gene end by 4 bases; junction bases not matched to a gene: 8. The CDR3 nucleotides read TGTGCCTACTTAGCGGGAGAGAGATACAATGAGCAGTTCTTC. Its translation: CAYLAGERYNEQFF.

The chain carries TRBV12-5 and TRBJ2-1; 9 bases are shared with TRBD1. This CDR3 is 14 amino acids long. Looked up from germline, CDR1 is LGHNT and CDR2 is FRNRAP. Trimming at V came to 7 bases and at J to 3 bases, leaving 4 bases not matched to a gene. This CDR3 reads CASVPGQGYNEQFF. The DNA of the CDR3 is TGTGCTAGTGTCCCGGGACAGGGCTACAATGAGCAGTTCTTC. Complete variable domain (other parts from reference TRBV12-5 and TRBJ2-1): DARVTQTPRHKVTEMGQEVTMRCQPILGHNTVFWYRQTMMQGLELLAYFRNRAPLDDSGMPKDRFSAEMPDATLATLKIQPSEPRDSAVYFCASVPGQGYNEQFFGPGTRLTVL.